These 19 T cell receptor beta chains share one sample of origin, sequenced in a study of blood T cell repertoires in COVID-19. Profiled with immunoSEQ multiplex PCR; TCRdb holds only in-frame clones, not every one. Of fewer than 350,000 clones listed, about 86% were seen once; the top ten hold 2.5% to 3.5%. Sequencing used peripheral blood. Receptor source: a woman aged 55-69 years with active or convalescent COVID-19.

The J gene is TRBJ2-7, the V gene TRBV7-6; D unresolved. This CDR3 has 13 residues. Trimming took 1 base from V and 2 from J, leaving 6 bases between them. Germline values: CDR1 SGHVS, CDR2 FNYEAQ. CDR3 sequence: CASSLGSAYEQYF. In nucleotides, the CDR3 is TGTGCCAGCAGCTTAGGATCAGCCTACGAGCAGTACTTC.

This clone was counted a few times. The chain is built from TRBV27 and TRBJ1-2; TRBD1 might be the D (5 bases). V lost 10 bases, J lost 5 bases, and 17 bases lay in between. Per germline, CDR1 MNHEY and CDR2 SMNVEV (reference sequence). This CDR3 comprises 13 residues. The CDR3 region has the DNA TGTGCCACCGCGACAGATCTGCGATATGGCTACACCTTC. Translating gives CATATDLRYGYTF.

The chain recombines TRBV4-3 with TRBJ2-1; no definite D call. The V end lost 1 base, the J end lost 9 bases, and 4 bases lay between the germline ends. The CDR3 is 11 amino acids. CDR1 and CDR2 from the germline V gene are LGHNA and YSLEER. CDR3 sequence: CASSQAGEQFF. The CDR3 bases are TGCGCCAGCAGCCAAGCAGGTGAGCAGTTCTTC.

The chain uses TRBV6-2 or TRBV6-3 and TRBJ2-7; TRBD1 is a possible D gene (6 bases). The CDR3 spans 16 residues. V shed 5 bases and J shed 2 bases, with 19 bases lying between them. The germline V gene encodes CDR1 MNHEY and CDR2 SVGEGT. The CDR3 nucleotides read TGTGCCAGCAGTCAAACTGGCCCAGGGGACCCCTACGAGCAGTACTTC. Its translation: CASSQTGPGDPYEQYF.

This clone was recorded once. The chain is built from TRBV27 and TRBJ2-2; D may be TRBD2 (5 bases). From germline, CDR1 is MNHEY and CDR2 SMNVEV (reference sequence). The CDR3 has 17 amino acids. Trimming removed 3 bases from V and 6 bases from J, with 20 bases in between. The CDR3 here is CASSFTTIHLRAGELFF. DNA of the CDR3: TGTGCCAGCAGTTTTACTACCATCCACTTGAGGGCCGGGGAGCTGTTTTTT.

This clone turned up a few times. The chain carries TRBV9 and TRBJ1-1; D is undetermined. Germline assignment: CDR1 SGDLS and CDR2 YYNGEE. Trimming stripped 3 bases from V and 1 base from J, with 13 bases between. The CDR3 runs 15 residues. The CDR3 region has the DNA TGTGCCAGCAGCGGAATTTTCGGGAGGAACACTGAAGCTTTCTTT. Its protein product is CASSGIFGRNTEAFF.

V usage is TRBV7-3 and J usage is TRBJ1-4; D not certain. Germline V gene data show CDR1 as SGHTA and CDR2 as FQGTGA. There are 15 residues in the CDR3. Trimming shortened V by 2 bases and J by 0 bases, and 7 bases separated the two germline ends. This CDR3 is CASSLSPATNEKLFF. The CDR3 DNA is TGTGCCAGCAGCTTATCTCCAGCAACTAATGAAAAACTGTTTTTT.

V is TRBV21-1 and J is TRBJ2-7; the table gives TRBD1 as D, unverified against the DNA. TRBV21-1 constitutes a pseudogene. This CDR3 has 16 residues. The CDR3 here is CASSKRPPGFVYEQYF. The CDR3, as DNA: TGTGCCAGCAGCAAACGGCCCCCAGGGTTTGTTTACGAGCAGTACTTC.

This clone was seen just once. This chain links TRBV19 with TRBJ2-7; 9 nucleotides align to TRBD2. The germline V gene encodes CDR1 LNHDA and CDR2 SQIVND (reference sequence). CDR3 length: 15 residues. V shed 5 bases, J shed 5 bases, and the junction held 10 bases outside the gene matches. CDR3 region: CASSASSGALDEQYF. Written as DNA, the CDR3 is TGTGCCAGTAGTGCCTCTAGCGGGGCCCTCGACGAGCAGTACTTC. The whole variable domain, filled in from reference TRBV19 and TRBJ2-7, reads DGGITQSPKYLFRKEGQNVTLSCEQNLNHDAMYWYRQDPGQGLRLIYYSQIVNDFQKGDIAEGYSVSREKKESFPLTVTSAQKNPTAFYLCASSASSGALDEQYFGPGTRLTVT.

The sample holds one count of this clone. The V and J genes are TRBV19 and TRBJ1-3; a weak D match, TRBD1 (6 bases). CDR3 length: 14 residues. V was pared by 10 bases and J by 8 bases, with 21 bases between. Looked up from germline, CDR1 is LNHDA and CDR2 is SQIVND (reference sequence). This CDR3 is CATYGPGDRDTIYF. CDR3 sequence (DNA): TGTGCCACCTATGGTCCAGGGGATAGGGACACCATATATTTT.

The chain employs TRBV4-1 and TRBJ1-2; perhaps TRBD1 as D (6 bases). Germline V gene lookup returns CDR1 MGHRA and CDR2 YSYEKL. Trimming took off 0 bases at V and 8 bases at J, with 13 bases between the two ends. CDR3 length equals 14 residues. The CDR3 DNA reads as TGCGCCAGCAGCCAAGAGGGGGCATCAGTCGGCTACACCTTC. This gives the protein CASSQEGASVGYTF.

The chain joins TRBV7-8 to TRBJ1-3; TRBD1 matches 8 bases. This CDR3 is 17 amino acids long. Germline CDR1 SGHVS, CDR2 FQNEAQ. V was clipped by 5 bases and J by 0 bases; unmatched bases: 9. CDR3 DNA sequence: TGTGCCAGCAGCAGGCAGGGGGCGGCCATCTCTGGAAACACCATATATTTT. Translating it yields CASSRQGAAISGNTIYF.

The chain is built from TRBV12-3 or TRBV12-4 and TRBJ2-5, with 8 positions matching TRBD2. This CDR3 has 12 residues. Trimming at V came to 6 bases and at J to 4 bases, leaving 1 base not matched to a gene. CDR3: CASSGGVETQYF. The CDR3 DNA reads TGTGCCAGCAGCGGGGGGGTAGAGACCCAGTACTTC.

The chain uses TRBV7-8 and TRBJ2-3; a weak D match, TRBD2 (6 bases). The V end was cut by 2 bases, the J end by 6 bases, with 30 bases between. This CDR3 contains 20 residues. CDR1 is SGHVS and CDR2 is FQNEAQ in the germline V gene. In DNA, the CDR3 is TGTGCCAGCAGCTTATCACCCCCGAGGGGTGCGGCGGGGTTCAGGGATACGCAGTATTTT. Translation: CASSLSPPRGAAGFRDTQYF.

The chain's CDR3 is CASMEQGNEKLFF. CDR3 DNA: TGTGCCAGCATGGAACAGGGGAATGAAAAACTGTTTTTT. The chain has TRBV19 and TRBJ1-4; 7 positions agree with TRBD1. V was pared by 9 bases and J by 5 bases, with 6 bases of the junction left unmatched. The CDR3 runs to 13 residues. The germline gives CDR1 LNHDA, CDR2 SQIVND (reference sequence).

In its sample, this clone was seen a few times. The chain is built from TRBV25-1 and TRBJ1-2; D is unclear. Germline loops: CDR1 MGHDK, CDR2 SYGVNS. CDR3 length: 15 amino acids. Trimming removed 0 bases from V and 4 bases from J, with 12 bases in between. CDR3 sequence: CASSEYLLFGYGYTF. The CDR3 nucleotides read TGTGCCAGCAGTGAATATCTGCTATTCGGCTATGGCTACACCTTC.

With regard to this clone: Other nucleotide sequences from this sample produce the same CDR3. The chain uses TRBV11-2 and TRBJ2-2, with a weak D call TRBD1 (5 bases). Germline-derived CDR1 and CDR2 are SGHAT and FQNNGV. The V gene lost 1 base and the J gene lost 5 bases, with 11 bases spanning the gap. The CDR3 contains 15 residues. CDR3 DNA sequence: TGTGCCAGCAGCTTAGCGCAGGGTGGGACCGGGGAGCTGTTTTTT. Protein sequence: CASSLAQGGTGELFF.

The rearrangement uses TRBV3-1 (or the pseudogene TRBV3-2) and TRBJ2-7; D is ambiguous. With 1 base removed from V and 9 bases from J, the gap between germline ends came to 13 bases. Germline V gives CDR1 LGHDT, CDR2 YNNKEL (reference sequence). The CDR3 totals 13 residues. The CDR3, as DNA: TGTGCCAGCAGCCAAGGTTTTAGTCGTTGGCAGTACTTC. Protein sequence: CASSQGFSRWQYF.

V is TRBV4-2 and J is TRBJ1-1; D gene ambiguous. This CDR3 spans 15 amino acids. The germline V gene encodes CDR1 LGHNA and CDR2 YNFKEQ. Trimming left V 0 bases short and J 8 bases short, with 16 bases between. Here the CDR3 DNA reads TGTGCCAGCAGCCAAGATCGGGCGGGAAGTAGGGAAGCTTTCTTT. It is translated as CASSQDRAGSREAFF.